Listed here is a single T cell receptor (beta chain). The antigen remains undetermined. The sample originates from a study of T cell responses to AZD1222 COVID-19 vaccine. Points from the study as a whole: The study found Spike-specific TCR breadth and depth rose after two AZD1222 doses. White British people made up most donors, females outnumbered males, and clonal diversity was possibly underestimated. Spike-wide vaccine-associated CD4 TCRs dominated at 160-218 and 743-854. Just a handful of AZD1222 recipients tested seropositive at baseline.

The CDR3 runs to 15 residues. Germline V gene lookup returns CDR1 SGHRS and CDR2 YFSETQ. J was trimmed by 0 bases and V by 1 base; bases with no gene match: 1. Method: immunoSEQ multiplex PCR; TCRdb's copy keeps in-frame clones and lacks some. This table has tens of thousands of clones, roughly nine tenths appearing once. The TCR comes from an adult who received the AZD1222 COVID-19 vaccine. The chain uses TRBV5-1 and TRBJ1-5; 7 bases agree with TRBD1. This specimen consisted of peripheral blood, obtained 28 days after the second AZD1222 dose. CDR3 in DNA: TGCGCCAGCAGCTTGACAGGGGATAGCAATCAGCCCCAGCATTTT. As protein: CASSLTGDSNQPQHF.